Reported below is one T cell receptor (beta chain). Per the study methods: Estimation of nucleated cell counts was performed using reference gene primer amplification. Sequencing was performed with immunoSEQ multiplex PCR; in TCRdb, only in-frame clones are kept and a portion is missing. V, J and clone size were drawn from that table, and D and trimming were deduced from the DNA. This repertoire shows about 80,000 clones, around 86% found once; its top ten account for roughly 9%. This specimen comes from a study of blood T cell repertoires in COVID-19. Study background: T cells, B-cell-depleted T cells, or PBMCs supplied cDNA or gDNA.

This CDR3 contains 15 residues. Germline V CDR1 and CDR2: LGHDT, YNNKEL (reference sequence). J gave up 3 bases and V 2 bases, and 6 bases lay outside the gene matches. V is TRBV3-1 (or the pseudogene TRBV3-2) and J is TRBJ2-7; 8 bases line up with TRBD2. The sequencing input was peripheral blood. The receptor was isolated from a human donor in a cohort sampled during active COVID-19. CDR3 nucleotides: TGTGCCAGCAGCCAATGGACTAGCTCAAGCTACGAGCAGTACTTC. Translated, it gives CASSQWTSSSYEQYF.